A single sample is the source of the 12 T cell receptor beta chains below, sequenced in a study of blood T cell repertoires in COVID-19. Profiling relied on immunoSEQ multiplex PCR, and the TCRdb table lists in-frame clones only, not all of them. This sample yields 150,000 to 200,000 clones, of which approximately 82% are seen a single time; around a fifth belongs to the top ten. The specimen sequenced was peripheral blood. The receptors stem from a woman older than 75 with acute or convalescent COVID-19.

V and J are TRBV9 and TRBJ2-5, with a tentative D call TRBD1 (5 bases). Germline loops: CDR1 SGDLS, CDR2 YYNGEE. This CDR3 is 15 amino acids long. Trimming took off 4 bases at V and 1 base at J, with 14 bases between the two ends. CDR3 sequence (DNA): TGTGCCAGCAGCCCCGGAGATCAGGGCCAAGAGACCCAGTACTTC. As protein: CASSPGDQGQETQYF.

This clone was seen a single time. The CDR3 sequence is CASRRTGNTGELFF. CDR3 bases: TGTGCCAGTAGGCGGACAGGGAACACCGGGGAGCTGTTTTTT. This rearrangement joins TRBV19 to TRBJ2-2; 7 nucleotides align to TRBD1. Looked up from germline, CDR1 is LNHDA and CDR2 is SQIVND (reference sequence). Unmatched junction bases numbered 2, after V lost 6 bases and J lost 1 base. The CDR3 loop spans 14 amino acids.

This chain uses TRBV19 with TRBJ1-4; no firm D call. In germline, CDR1 is LNHDA, CDR2 SQIVND (reference sequence). V lost 6 bases and J 8 bases, leaving 13 bases between the germline ends. CDR3 length: 13 residues. The CDR3 sequence is CASRREVGEKLFF. In DNA form, the CDR3 reads TGTGCCAGTAGGAGGGAGGTTGGGGAAAAACTGTTTTTT.

This sequence joins TRBV7-8 and TRBJ1-1, with D unclear. There are 13 residues in the CDR3. From germline, CDR1 is SGHVS and CDR2 FQNEAQ. With 2 bases removed from V and 4 bases from J, the gap between germline ends came to 8 bases. Here the CDR3 DNA reads TGTGCCAGCAGCTTAACACAGCTCACTGAAGCTTTCTTT. This gives the protein CASSLTQLTEAFF. Together with reference TRBV7-8 and TRBJ1-1, the CDR3 gives the full variable domain: GAGVSQSPRYKVAKRGQDVALRCDPISGHVSLFWYQQALGQGPEFLTYFQNEAQLDKSGLPSDRFFAERPEGSVSTLKIQRTQQEDSAVYLCASSLTQLTEAFFGQGTRLTVV.

This chain uses TRBV5-5 with TRBJ2-2, with TRBD2 as a possible D gene (5 bases). CDR1 SGHKS and CDR2 YYEKEE come from the germline V gene (reference sequence). This CDR3 is 18 amino acids long. V shed 0 bases and J shed 1 base, with 16 bases lying between them. The CDR3 sequence: CASSLAPQRALNTGELFF. CDR3 bases: TGTGCCAGCAGCTTGGCCCCTCAGAGGGCATTGAACACCGGGGAGCTGTTTTTT.

There are a few counts of this clone. This chain connects TRBV6-1 to TRBJ1-4; a possible D gene is TRBD1 (6 bases). Germline CDR1 MNHNS, CDR2 SASEGT. The CDR3 consists of 16 residues. With 2 bases removed from V and 2 bases from J, the gap between germline ends came to 12 bases. The CDR3 spells CASSELLGATNEKLFF. The CDR3 DNA reads as TGTGCCAGCAGTGAACTTTTGGGGGCCACTAATGAAAAACTGTTTTTT.

The V gene is TRBV6-5, the J gene TRBJ2-7; 7 bases are a match to TRBD1. This CDR3 is 14 amino acids long. Trimming removed 6 bases from V and 3 bases from J; junction bases left unmatched: 8. Per the germline V gene, CDR1 is MNHEY and CDR2 is SVGAGI. CDR3: CASRAQGFDYEQYF. The CDR3 DNA reads TGTGCCAGCAGGGCACAGGGGTTTGACTACGAGCAGTACTTC.

This clone was picked up a small number of times. V gene TRBV24-1 combines with J gene TRBJ1-2; possible D gene TRBD1, 6 bases. The CDR3 consists of 16 residues. CDR1 is KGHDR and CDR2 is SFDVKD in the germline V gene. V was cut by 0 bases and J by 2 bases, with 12 bases left in between. The CDR3 coding sequence is TGTGCCACCAGTGATTTGCCCTGGACAGTAAACTATGGCTACACCTTC. Residues: CATSDLPWTVNYGYTF.

The CDR3 sequence is CAWSPITSGNEQYF. The DNA of the CDR3 is TGTGCCTGGAGTCCAATTACTAGCGGGAACGAGCAGTACTTC. V is TRBV30 and J is TRBJ2-7; 10 bases line up with TRBD2. Trimming took 2 bases from V and 5 from J; bases not matched to a gene: 6. Germline loops: CDR1 GTSNPN, CDR2 SVGIG (reference sequence). The CDR3 is 14 amino acids.

J is TRBJ2-7 and V is TRBV18; possible D gene TRBD1, 7 bases. Germline CDR1 reads KGHSH; CDR2 reads LQKENI. Deletions cut 6 bases from V and 1 base from J, with 22 bases between. The CDR3 sequence is 17 residues long. The CDR3 DNA reads TGTGCCAGCTCGCCCTTCGTAGGCGCGGGACAGTCCTACGAGCAGTACTTC. Translation: CASSPFVGAGQSYEQYF.

The chain couples TRBV11-2 to TRBJ2-1; 7 positions match TRBD1. In germline, CDR1 is SGHAT, CDR2 FQNNGV. This CDR3 is built from 15 residues. J was trimmed by 3 bases and V by 4 bases; bases with no gene match: 6. The CDR3 here is CASSYRTGSYNEQFF. In DNA, the CDR3 is TGTGCCAGCAGCTACCGGACAGGAAGCTACAATGAGCAGTTCTTC.

The J gene is TRBJ2-2, the V gene TRBV11-2; 7 bases align to TRBD2. The trim removed 5 bases at V and 5 bases at J, leaving 8 bases unmatched. Germline-derived CDR1 and CDR2 are SGHAT and FQNNGV. The CDR3 is made up of 15 amino acids. Here the CDR3 reads CASSPRGGDTGELFF. The CDR3 nucleotides read TGTGCCAGCAGCCCACGCGGGGGAGATACCGGGGAGCTGTTTTTT.